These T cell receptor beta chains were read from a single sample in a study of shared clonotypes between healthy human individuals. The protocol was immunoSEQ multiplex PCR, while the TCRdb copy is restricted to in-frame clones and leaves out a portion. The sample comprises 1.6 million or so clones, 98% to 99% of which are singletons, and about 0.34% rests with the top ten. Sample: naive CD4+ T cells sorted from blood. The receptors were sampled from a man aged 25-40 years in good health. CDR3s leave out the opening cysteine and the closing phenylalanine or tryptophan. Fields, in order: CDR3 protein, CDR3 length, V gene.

SVRRGVYEQY,10,TRBV29-1
ASSLGGTGELF,11,TRBV5-5
SVGRLLDNYGYT,12,TRBV29-1
ASSPGRWGDSTGELF,15,TRBV7-8
ASSLLAGAQPLTRETQY,17,TRBV5-1
ASSSPDSRWVTEQF,14,TRBV9
ASSEWGNTEAF,11,TRBV5-1
ASSTLQGWGEKLF,13,TRBV28
ASSRLAGGTDTQY,13,TRBV11-2
ASSSAGSGNQPQH,13,TRBV6-5
ASSLGGPYEQY,11,TRBV4-1
ASTATVNTEAF,11,TRBV5-5
ASSEGRVREQF,11,TRBV2
ASSQYQPLTGTPSTDTQY,18,TRBV4-3
ASSAGQGNQPQH,12,TRBV9
ASSWGQGPNQPQH,13,TRBV27
AWSPGTIQY,9,TRBV30
ASSEDPPPFNQPQH,14,TRBV2
ASSEFDAIESLNTEAF,16,TRBV25-1
ASGSGSYEQY,10,TRBV5-1
AISASPIGTGGGTEAF,16,TRBV10-3
ASSYSTGGETQY,12,TRBV6-5
ASSVGGSGANVLT,13,TRBV9